The 23 T cell receptor beta chains reported below all come from one sample, sequenced in a study of early T cells in non-severe SARS-CoV-2 infection. TCRdb reprocessed the 5' RACE reads via MiXCR and lists one record per CDR3 protein. The profile covers 75,000 to 80,000 distinct CDR3 sequences, with about a sixth appearing a single time and roughly 12% taken by the ten largest. The sequenced sample was whole blood. The source of these receptors is an adult who was a healthcare worker with PCR-confirmed SARS-CoV-2 infection or an uninfected control (not recorded which).

This sequence joins TRBV4-3 and TRBJ2-7; no firm D call. Per germline, CDR1 LGHNA and CDR2 YSLEER. This CDR3 has 15 amino acids. V lost 5 bases and J 7 bases, leaving 21 bases between the germline ends. Here the CDR3 reads CASSEVQATLGEQYF. CDR3 bases: TGCGCCAGCAGCGAAGTCCAGGCTACCCTCGGAGAGCAGTACTTC.

The V gene is TRBV11-2, the J gene TRBJ2-1; no firm D call. The CDR3 sequence is 10 residues long. V was shortened by 5 bases and J by 9 bases, with 5 bases between the two germline ends. Per the germline V gene, CDR1 is SGHAT and CDR2 is FQNNGV. CDR3 coding DNA: TGTGCCAGCAGCCAGGTTGAGCAGTTCTTC. Amino acids: CASSQVEQFF.

This clonotype was counted a few times. The V gene is TRBV21-1, the J gene TRBJ2-5; the table's D call, TRBD2, was not checked against the DNA. TRBV21-1 is recorded as a pseudogene. This CDR3 has 14 amino acids. CDR3 sequence reads: CASSPGRIQETQYF. Written as DNA, the CDR3 is TGTGCCAGCAGCCCAGGGAGGATACAAGAGACCCAGTACTTC.

The CDR3 loop is CASSQQTGGLTTYEQYF. For the CDR3, the DNA is TGTGCCAGCAGCCAACAGACAGGGGGCTTAACGACCTACGAGCAGTACTTC. The chain uses TRBV4-2 and TRBJ2-7; 10 nucleotides line up with TRBD1. J was trimmed by 2 bases and V by 2 bases; bases with no gene match: 9. The V gene's germline CDR1 is LGHNA and CDR2 YNFKEQ. The CDR3 sequence is 17 residues long.

This clonotype was found a few times. The chain combines TRBV14 with TRBJ2-7; possibly TRBD2 for D (5 bases). Trimming cost V 4 bases and J 4 bases, with 20 bases left between them. The CDR3 is 16 residues long. Germline CDR1 reads SGHDN; CDR2 reads FVKESK. The CDR3 protein is CASSPFEGLKMYEQYF. The CDR3 bases are TGTGCCAGCAGCCCTTTTGAGGGATTGAAGATGTACGAGCAGTACTTC.

The chain has TRBV18 and TRBJ2-7, with TRBD2 matching over 10 bases. Germline V gene lookup returns CDR1 KGHSH and CDR2 LQKENI. The CDR3 spans 15 residues. Trimming removed 3 bases from V and 2 bases from J; junction bases left unmatched: 4. The CDR3 DNA follows: TGTGCCAGCTCACCCGGGACTAGCGCTACCTACGAGCAGTACTTC. As protein: CASSPGTSATYEQYF.

This clonotype was seen only a few times. The chain recombines TRBV6-1 with TRBJ2-7; possible D gene TRBD2, 5 bases. This CDR3 spans 12 amino acids. The V and J ends lost 6 bases and 9 bases respectively, with 15 bases between them. The germline gives CDR1 MNHNS, CDR2 SASEGT. CDR3 residues: CASRVLGVTQYF. Here the CDR3 DNA reads TGTGCCAGCAGGGTACTAGGCGTCACGCAGTACTTC.

This clonotype was seen a few times. The chain carries TRBV12-3 or TRBV12-4 and TRBJ1-6; D remains ambiguous. CDR3 length: 14 amino acids. The V and J ends lost 3 bases and 5 bases respectively, with 8 bases between them. Here the CDR3 reads CASSFGGNNSPLHF. In DNA form, the CDR3 reads TGTGCCAGCAGTTTCGGAGGAAATAATTCACCCCTCCACTTT.

The chain links TRBV15 to TRBJ1-1, with 11 bases matching TRBD1. V gave up 6 bases and J gave up 5 bases; unmatched junction bases: 8. CDR3 length: 15 amino acids. From germline, CDR1 is LNHNV and CDR2 YYDKDF (reference sequence). CDR3 protein: CATSPGTGGQTEAFF. Written as DNA, the CDR3 is TGTGCCACCAGTCCTGGGACAGGGGGACAAACTGAAGCTTTCTTT. The entire variable domain, with the rest obtained from reference TRBV15 and TRBJ1-1, is as follows: DAMVIQNPRYQVTQFGKPVTLSCSQTLNHNVMYWYQQKSSQAPKLLFHYYDKDFNNEADTPDNFQSRRPNTSFCFLDIRSPGLGDTAMYLCATSPGTGGQTEAFFGQGTRLTVV.

This clonotype was observed a few times. V is TRBV3-1 and J is TRBJ1-2, with a possible D match to TRBD1 (5 bases). Deletions cut 1 base from V and 8 bases from J, with 11 bases between. Looked up from germline, CDR1 is LGHDT and CDR2 is YNNKEL (reference sequence). This CDR3 has 13 residues. CDR3 residues: CASSQVREYGYTF. In nucleotides, the CDR3 is TGTGCCAGCAGCCAAGTCAGGGAGTACGGCTACACCTTC.

The table lists this clonotype with many counts. The V and J genes are TRBV13 and TRBJ1-5; no clear D gene. Per the germline V gene, CDR1 is PRHDT and CDR2 is FYEKMQ (reference sequence). The CDR3 consists of 12 residues. V gave up 6 bases and J gave up 7 bases, with 10 bases separating them. The CDR3 region is CASSHSGQPQHF. The CDR3 bases are TGTGCCAGCAGTCATAGCGGCCAGCCCCAGCATTTT.

The chain combines TRBV28 with TRBJ1-6; D is unresolved. Germline V lookup: CDR1 MDHEN, CDR2 SYDVKM. Deletions cut 3 bases from V and 3 bases from J, with 6 bases between. This CDR3 has 14 residues. In DNA, the CDR3 is TGTGCCAGCAGTTTGACCGTCTATAATTCACCCCTCCACTTT. Translation: CASSLTVYNSPLHF. Variable domain in full (rest from reference TRBV28 and TRBJ1-6): DVKVTQSSRYLVKRTGEKVFLECVQDMDHENMFWYRQDPGLGLRLIYFSYDVKMKEKGDIPEGYSVSREKKERFSLILESASTNQTSMYLCASSLTVYNSPLHFGNGTRLTVT.

This clonotype was seen more than once but under ten times. The rearrangement uses TRBV9 and TRBJ1-1; no clear D gene. There are 13 residues in the CDR3. Germline V lookup: CDR1 SGDLS, CDR2 YYNGEE. V lost 2 bases and J lost 0, with 5 bases in between. CDR3 nucleotide sequence: TGTGCCAGCAGCGTGGCGATGAACACTGAAGCTTTCTTT. Translating gives CASSVAMNTEAFF.

This chain joins TRBV6-5 and TRBJ2-3; D is ambiguous. Germline-derived CDR1 and CDR2 are MNHEY and SVGAGI. This CDR3 is 15 amino acids long. The germline V and J ends were trimmed by 3 bases and 5 bases, with 15 bases remaining between them. Written as DNA, the CDR3 is TGTGCCAGCAGTTATGACGGAAGGGCCGAAGATACGCAGTATTTT. Protein product: CASSYDGRAEDTQYF.

This chain connects TRBV12-3 or TRBV12-4 to TRBJ2-2; weak D call: TRBD2 (6 bases). Trimming pared 3 bases from V and 6 bases from J, leaving 14 bases between. The CDR3 totals 15 residues. This chain's CDR3 is CASSFGGRLAGELFF. The CDR3 region has the DNA TGTGCCAGCAGTTTTGGAGGGAGGCTGGCCGGGGAGCTGTTTTTT.

V and J are TRBV14 and TRBJ2-3; tentative D call: TRBD2 (5 bases). This CDR3 contains 15 residues. The V and J ends lost 4 bases and 0 bases respectively, with 11 bases between them. The germline V gene encodes CDR1 SGHDN and CDR2 FVKESK. CDR3 nucleotide sequence: TGTGCCAGCAGCCCGTGGGAGTCTAGCACAGATACGCAGTATTTT. Translated: CASSPWESSTDTQYF.

This clonotype has a handful of counts. The rearrangement joins TRBV28 to TRBJ1-4, with D perhaps TRBD1 (5 bases). CDR1 MDHEN and CDR2 SYDVKM come from the germline V gene. Trimming cost V 2 bases and J 6 bases, with 13 bases left between them. The CDR3 length is 15 residues. The CDR3 bases are TGTGCCAGCAGTTTACCCGGGACTTTCCATGAAAAACTGTTTTTT. This sequence encodes CASSLPGTFHEKLFF.

Many counts were recorded for this clonotype. The chain carries TRBV28 and TRBJ2-7; 10 nucleotides match TRBD1. The CDR3 is 18 amino acids. CDR1 and CDR2 (germline): MDHEN, SYDVKM. J lost 1 base, V lost 5 bases, and 14 bases had no gene match. The CDR3 nucleotides read TGTGCCAGCAGTCTTTTCCCTCCGAGGGACAGGGGATCCTACGAGCAGTACTTC. Its protein product is CASSLFPPRDRGSYEQYF.

This clonotype came up a few times. This chain uses TRBV24-1 with TRBJ2-1, with 7 positions matching TRBD2. Trimming at V came to 1 base and at J to 5 bases, leaving 10 bases not matched to a gene. Per germline, CDR1 KGHDR and CDR2 SFDVKD. This CDR3 is built from 17 residues. This CDR3 is CATSDLPGTMSHNEQFF. CDR3 DNA sequence: TGTGCCACCAGTGATTTACCCGGGACTATGTCCCACAATGAGCAGTTCTTC.

This clonotype was counted a few times. The chain is built from TRBV20-1 and TRBJ2-7; D may be TRBD2 (6 bases). Trimming stripped 6 bases from V and 5 bases from J, with 14 bases between. This CDR3 has 12 amino acids. From germline, CDR1 is DFQATT and CDR2 SNEGSKA (reference sequence). The CDR3 DNA reads TGCAGTGCAGAGAGGGGAGGAAACGAGCAGTACTTC. It translates to CSAERGGNEQYF.

The rearrangement links TRBV6-2 or TRBV6-3 to TRBJ2-1; D call uncertain. Germline CDR1 is MNHEY and CDR2 is SVGEGT. The CDR3 length is 14 residues. V lost 6 bases to trimming and J lost 4 bases, with 13 bases between them. For the CDR3, the DNA is TGTGCCAGCAGCCATCCGACTTCTTACAATGAGCAGTTCTTC. Its protein is CASSHPTSYNEQFF.

This clonotype was seen many times. The rearrangement links TRBV6-5 to TRBJ1-2; no reliable D call. V was shortened by 6 bases and J by 1 base, with 9 bases between the two germline ends. Germline V gene data show CDR1 as MNHEY and CDR2 as SVGAGI. This CDR3 comprises 13 residues. The CDR3 DNA reads as TGTGCCAGCAGGGATCCGAATAACTATGGCTACACCTTC. It translates to CASRDPNNYGYTF.

This clonotype was recorded a few times. The chain combines TRBV20-1 with TRBJ1-2; D gene uncertain. V shed 6 bases and J shed 5 bases, with 19 bases lying between them. The CDR3 totals 14 residues. Per the germline V gene, CDR1 is DFQATT and CDR2 is SNEGSKA (reference sequence). CDR3 region: CSAPLKGLGYGYTF. The CDR3 DNA follows: TGCAGTGCCCCGCTTAAAGGGCTAGGGTATGGCTACACCTTC.